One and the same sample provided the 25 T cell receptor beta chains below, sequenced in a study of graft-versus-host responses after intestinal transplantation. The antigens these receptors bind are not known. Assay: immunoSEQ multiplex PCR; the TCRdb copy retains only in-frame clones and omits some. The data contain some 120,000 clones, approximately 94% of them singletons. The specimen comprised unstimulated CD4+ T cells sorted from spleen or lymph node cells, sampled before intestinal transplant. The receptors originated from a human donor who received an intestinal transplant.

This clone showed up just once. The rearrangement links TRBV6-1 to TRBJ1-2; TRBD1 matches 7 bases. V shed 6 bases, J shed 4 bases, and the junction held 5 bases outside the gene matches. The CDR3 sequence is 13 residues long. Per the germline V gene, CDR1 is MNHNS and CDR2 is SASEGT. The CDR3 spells CASRPGTAYGYTF. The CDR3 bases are TGTGCCAGCAGGCCCGGGACAGCCTATGGCTACACCTTC.

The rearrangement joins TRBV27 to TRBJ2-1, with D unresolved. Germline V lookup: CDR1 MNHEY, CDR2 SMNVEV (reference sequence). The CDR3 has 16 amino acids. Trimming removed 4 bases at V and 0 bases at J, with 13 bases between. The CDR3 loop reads CASSSAPLSSYNEQFF. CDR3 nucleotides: TGTGCCAGCAGTTCCGCCCCCTTAAGCTCCTACAATGAGCAGTTCTTC.

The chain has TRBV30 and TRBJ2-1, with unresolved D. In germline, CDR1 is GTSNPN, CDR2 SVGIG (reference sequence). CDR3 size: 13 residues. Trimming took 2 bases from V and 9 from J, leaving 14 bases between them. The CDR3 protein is CAWSRGPVPEQFF. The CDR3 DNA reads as TGTGCCTGGAGTCGAGGCCCGGTCCCTGAGCAGTTCTTC. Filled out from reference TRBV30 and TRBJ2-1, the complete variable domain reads SQTIHQWPATLVQPVGSPLSLECTVEGTSNPNLYWYRQAAGRGLQLLFYSVGIGQISSEVPQNLSASRPQDRQFILSSKKLLLSDSGFYLCAWSRGPVPEQFFGPGTRLTVL.

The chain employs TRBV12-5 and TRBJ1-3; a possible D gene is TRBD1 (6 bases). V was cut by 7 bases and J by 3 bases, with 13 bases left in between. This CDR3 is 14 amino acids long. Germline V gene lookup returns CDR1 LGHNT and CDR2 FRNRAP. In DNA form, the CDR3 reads TGTGCTAGTGCACACGGGGGCAGTGGAAACACCATATATTTT. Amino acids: CASAHGGSGNTIYF. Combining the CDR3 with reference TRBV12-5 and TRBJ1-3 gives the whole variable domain DARVTQTPRHKVTEMGQEVTMRCQPILGHNTVFWYRQTMMQGLELLAYFRNRAPLDDSGMPKDRFSAEMPDATLATLKIQPSEPRDSAVYFCASAHGGSGNTIYFGEGSWLTVV.

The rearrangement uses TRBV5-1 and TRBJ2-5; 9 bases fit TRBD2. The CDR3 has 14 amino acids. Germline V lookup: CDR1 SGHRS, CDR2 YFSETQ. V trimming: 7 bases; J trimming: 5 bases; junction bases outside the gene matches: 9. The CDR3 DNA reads TGCGCCAGCGGAAGTAGCGGGGGCCAGGAGACCCAGTACTTC. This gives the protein CASGSSGGQETQYF.

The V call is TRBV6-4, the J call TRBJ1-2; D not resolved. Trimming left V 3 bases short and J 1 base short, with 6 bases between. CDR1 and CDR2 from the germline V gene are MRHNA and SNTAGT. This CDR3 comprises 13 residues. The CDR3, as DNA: TGTGCCAGCAGTGAGGGGATTAACTATGGCTACACCTTC. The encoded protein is CASSEGINYGYTF.

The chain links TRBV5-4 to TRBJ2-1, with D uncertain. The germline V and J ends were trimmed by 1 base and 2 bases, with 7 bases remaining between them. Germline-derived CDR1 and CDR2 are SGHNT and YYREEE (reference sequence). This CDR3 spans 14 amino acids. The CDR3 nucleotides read TGTGCCAGCAGCTTGCCGGGTGCCTACAATGAGCAGTTCTTC. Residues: CASSLPGAYNEQFF.

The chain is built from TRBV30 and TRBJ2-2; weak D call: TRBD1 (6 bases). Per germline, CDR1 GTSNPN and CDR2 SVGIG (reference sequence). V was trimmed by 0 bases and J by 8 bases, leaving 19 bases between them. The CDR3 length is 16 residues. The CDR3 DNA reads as TGTGCCTGGAGTGTAATTCGGGCTGGGGGCCAGGGGGAGCTGTTTTTT. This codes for CAWSVIRAGGQGELFF.

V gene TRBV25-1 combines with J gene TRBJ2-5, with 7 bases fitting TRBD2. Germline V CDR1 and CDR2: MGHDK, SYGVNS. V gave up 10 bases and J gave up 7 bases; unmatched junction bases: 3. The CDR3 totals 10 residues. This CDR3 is CATPGGTQYF. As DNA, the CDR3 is TGTGCCACCCCGGGAGGGACCCAGTACTTC. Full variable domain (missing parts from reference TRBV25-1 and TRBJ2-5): EADIYQTPRYLVIGTGKKITLECSQTMGHDKMYWYQQDPGMELHLIHYSYGVNSTEKGDLSSESTVSRIRTEHFPLTLESARPSHTSQYLCATPGGTQYFGPGTRLLVL.

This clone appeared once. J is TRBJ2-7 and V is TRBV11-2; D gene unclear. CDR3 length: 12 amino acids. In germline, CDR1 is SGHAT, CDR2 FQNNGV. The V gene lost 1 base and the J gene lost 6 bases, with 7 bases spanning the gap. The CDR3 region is CASSLAGREQYF. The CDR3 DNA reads TGTGCCAGCAGCTTAGCAGGCCGCGAGCAGTACTTC.

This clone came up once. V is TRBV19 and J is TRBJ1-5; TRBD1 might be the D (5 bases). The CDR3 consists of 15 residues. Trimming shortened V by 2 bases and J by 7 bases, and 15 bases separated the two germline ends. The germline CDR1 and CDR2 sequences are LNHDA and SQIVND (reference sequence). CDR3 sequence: CASSISGTLGQPQHF. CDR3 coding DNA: TGTGCCAGTAGTATAAGCGGGACTTTGGGCCAGCCCCAGCATTTT. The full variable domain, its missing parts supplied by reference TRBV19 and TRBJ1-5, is DGGITQSPKYLFRKEGQNVTLSCEQNLNHDAMYWYRQDPGQGLRLIYYSQIVNDFQKGDIAEGYSVSREKKESFPLTVTSAQKNPTAFYLCASSISGTLGQPQHFGDGTRLSIL.

The CDR3 here is CASNKGGSNQPQHF. CDR3 DNA sequence: TGTGCCAGCAATAAGGGGGGTAGCAATCAGCCCCAGCATTTT. This chain connects TRBV6-1 to TRBJ1-5; D is possibly TRBD1 (6 bases). V gave up 7 bases and J gave up 0 bases, with 10 bases separating them. Germline lookup yields CDR1 MNHNS and CDR2 SASEGT. This CDR3 has 14 residues.

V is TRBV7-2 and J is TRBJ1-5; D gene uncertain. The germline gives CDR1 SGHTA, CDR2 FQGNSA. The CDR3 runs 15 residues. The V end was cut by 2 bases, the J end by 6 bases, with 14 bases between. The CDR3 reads CASSLTFLLGQPQHF. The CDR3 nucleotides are TGTGCCAGCAGCTTAACATTTCTGCTGGGTCAGCCCCAGCATTTT.

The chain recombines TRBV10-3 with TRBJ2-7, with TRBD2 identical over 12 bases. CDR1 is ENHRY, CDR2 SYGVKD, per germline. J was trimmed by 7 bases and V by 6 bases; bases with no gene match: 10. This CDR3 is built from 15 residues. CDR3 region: CAISRTSGETGEQYF. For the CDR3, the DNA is TGTGCCATCAGCAGGACTAGCGGGGAAACAGGGGAGCAGTACTTC.

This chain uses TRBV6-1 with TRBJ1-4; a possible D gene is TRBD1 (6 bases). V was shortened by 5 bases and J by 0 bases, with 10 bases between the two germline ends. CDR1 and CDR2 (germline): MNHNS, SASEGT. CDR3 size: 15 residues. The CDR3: CASSRTVSTNEKLFF. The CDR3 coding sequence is TGTGCCAGCAGTCGGACAGTCTCAACTAATGAAAAACTGTTTTTT.

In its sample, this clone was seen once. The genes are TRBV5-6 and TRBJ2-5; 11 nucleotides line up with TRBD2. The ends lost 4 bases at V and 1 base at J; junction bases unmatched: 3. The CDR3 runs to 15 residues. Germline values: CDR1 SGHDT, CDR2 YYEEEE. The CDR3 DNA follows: TGTGCCAGCAGCCGAACTAGCGGGGGCCAAGAGACCCAGTACTTC. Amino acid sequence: CASSRTSGGQETQYF.

CDR3 region: CASSRSGDYYEQYF. DNA of the CDR3: TGCGCCAGCAGCCGTAGCGGGGATTACTACGAGCAGTACTTC. The chain couples TRBV5-1 to TRBJ2-7; 8 nucleotides align to TRBD2. The CDR3 consists of 14 residues. CDR1 and CDR2 (germline): SGHRS, YFSETQ. V shed 4 bases and J 3 bases; nucleotides not matched to a gene: 6.

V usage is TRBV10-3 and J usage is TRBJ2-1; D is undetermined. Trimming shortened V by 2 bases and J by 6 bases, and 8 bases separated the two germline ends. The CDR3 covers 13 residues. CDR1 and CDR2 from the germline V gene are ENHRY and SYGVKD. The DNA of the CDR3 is TGTGCCATCAGTGAGAGGACCTCCAATGAGCAGTTCTTC. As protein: CAISERTSNEQFF.

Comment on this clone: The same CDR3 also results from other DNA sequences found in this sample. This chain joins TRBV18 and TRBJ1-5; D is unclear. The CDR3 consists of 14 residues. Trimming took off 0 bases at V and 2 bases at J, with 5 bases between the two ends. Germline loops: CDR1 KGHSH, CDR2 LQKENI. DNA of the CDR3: TGTGCCAGCTCACCACCCGGGGGCAATCAGCCCCAGCATTTT. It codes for CASSPPGGNQPQHF.

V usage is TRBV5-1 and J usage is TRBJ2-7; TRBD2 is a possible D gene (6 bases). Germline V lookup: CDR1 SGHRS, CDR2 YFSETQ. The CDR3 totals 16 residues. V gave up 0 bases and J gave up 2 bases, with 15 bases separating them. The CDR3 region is CASSLGTPGLPYEQYF. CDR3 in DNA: TGCGCCAGCAGCTTGGGCACACCGGGACTTCCCTACGAGCAGTACTTC.

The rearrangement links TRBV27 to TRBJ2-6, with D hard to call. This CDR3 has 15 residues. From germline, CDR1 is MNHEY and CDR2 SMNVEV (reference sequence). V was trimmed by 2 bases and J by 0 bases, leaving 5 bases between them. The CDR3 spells CASSLGHSGANVLTF. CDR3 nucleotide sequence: TGTGCCAGCAGTTTAGGGCACTCTGGGGCCAACGTCCTGACTTTC.

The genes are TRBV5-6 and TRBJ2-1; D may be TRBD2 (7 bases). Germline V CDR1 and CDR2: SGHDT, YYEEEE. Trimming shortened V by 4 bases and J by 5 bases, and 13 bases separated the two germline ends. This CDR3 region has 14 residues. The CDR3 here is CASSGGAWDNEQFF. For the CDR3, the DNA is TGTGCCAGCAGCGGGGGGGCGTGGGACAATGAGCAGTTCTTC.

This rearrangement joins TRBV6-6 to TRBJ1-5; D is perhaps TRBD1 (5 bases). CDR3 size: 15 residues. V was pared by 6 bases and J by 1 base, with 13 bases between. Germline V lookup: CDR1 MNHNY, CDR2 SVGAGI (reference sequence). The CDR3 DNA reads TGTGCCAGCAGGGGGGGTCCGTCCAGCAATCAGCCCCAGCATTTT. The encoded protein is CASRGGPSSNQPQHF.

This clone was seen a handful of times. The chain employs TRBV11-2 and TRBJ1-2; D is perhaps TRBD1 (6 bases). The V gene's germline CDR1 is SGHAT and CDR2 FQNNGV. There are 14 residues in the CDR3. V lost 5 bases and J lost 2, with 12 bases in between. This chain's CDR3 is CASSPQQGNYGYTF. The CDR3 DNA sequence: TGTGCCAGCAGCCCCCAACAGGGAAACTATGGCTACACCTTC.

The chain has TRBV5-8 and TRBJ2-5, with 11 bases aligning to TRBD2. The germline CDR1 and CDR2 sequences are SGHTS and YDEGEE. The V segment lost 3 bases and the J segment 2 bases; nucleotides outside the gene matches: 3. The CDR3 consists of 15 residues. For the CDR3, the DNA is TGTGCCAGCAGCTGGGGACTAGCGGAACAAGAGACCCAGTACTTC. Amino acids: CASSWGLAEQETQYF.